The clone carrying this T cell receptor (beta chain) occurred a few times. The record originates from a study of shared clonotypes between healthy human individuals. Splitting the CD4+ cells yielded a CD45RA+ naive subset and a CD45RA-negative memory subset. Assay: immunoSEQ multiplex PCR; the TCRdb copy retains only in-frame clones and omits some. The top ten clones hold about a tenth of a sample with fewer than 400,000 clones, approximately 74% of them seen once. The V gene lost 8 bases and the J gene lost 2 bases, with 9 bases spanning the gap. Germline V gene data show CDR1 as LNHDA and CDR2 as SQIVND (reference sequence). This CDR3 comprises 13 residues.

This TCR came from a young man in good health. Specimen: memory CD4+ T cells sorted from blood. Subset in this sample: CD45RA-negative fraction. This chain links TRBV19 with TRBJ2-2; D possibly corresponds to TRBD1 (6 bases). In DNA, the CDR3 is TGTGCCAGTCTCAGGGGAAACACCGGGGAGCTGTTTTTT. Encoded protein: CASLRGNTGELFF.